These 9 T cell receptor beta chains were all obtained from the same sample, sequenced in a study of breast tumors, draining lymph nodes, adjacent tissues. Axillary draining lymph nodes of breast cancer patients supplied the node samples. One entry per CDR3 protein results from TCRdb running MiXCR on the multiplex PCR reads. The table shows about 230,000 distinct CDR3 sequences, with less than 40% occurring only once. The material sequenced was axillary lymph node tissue. Source of these receptors: a female donor with breast cancer. Some clones in this sample may be carry-over from other donors' samples.

This clonotype was recorded only once. The V and J genes are TRBV20-1 and TRBJ2-5; 13 nucleotides match TRBD2. This CDR3 spans 18 amino acids. The germline V gene encodes CDR1 DFQATT and CDR2 SNEGSKA (reference sequence). The V gene end was trimmed by 3 bases and the J gene end by 1 base; junction bases not matched to a gene: 11. CDR3 protein: CSARKPGTSGAIQETQYF. The CDR3 DNA follows: TGCAGTGCTAGGAAACCCGGGACTAGCGGGGCCATCCAAGAGACCCAGTACTTC.

This clonotype was found many times. The chain couples TRBV10-2 to TRBJ1-5; D is uncertain. Germline V lookup: CDR1 WSHSY, CDR2 SAAADI. Trimming took off 4 bases at V and 0 bases at J, with 7 bases between the two ends. CDR3 size: 14 residues. The CDR3 nucleotides are TGCGCCAGCAGTGGTATGGGTAGCAATCAGCCCCAGCATTTT. Its protein is CASSGMGSNQPQHF.

This clonotype was detected ten times or more. The gene calls are TRBV5-5 and TRBJ1-5; tentatively, D is TRBD1 (6 bases). This CDR3 has 17 residues. Germline V CDR1 and CDR2: SGHKS, YYEKEE (reference sequence). The ends were cut back, 2 bases at V and 4 bases at J, with 19 bases in the middle. The CDR3 nucleotides are TGTGCCAGCAGCTTTTGGTCAGGGGCTGGTTCGAATCAGCCCCAGCATTTT. Its translation: CASSFWSGAGSNQPQHF.

With regard to this clonotype: A read error may explain this, as a much larger clone is one base away. The CDR3, as DNA: TGTGCCTGGAGTGAGACAGGGGGTCAGCCCCGGCATTTT. Residues: CAWSETGGQPRHF. The rearrangement uses TRBV30 and TRBJ1-5, with 9 bases matching TRBD1. Germline CDR1 GTSNPN, CDR2 SVGIG (reference sequence). The CDR3 extends over 13 amino acids.

For this clonotype: It is likely a read error, because the conserved phenylalanine at the end of the CDR3 is missing. This sequence joins TRBV18 and TRBJ1-1, with no clear D. The CDR3 runs 13 residues. Trimming took 2 bases from V and 3 from J, leaving 7 bases between them. Germline-derived CDR1 and CDR2 are KGHSH and LQKENI. The CDR3 reads CASSPRADTEAFL. DNA for the CDR3: TGTGCCAGCTCACCAAGGGCAGACACTGAAGCTTTCTTG.

This clonotype occurred many times. The gene calls are TRBV30 and TRBJ2-5; the D gene could be TRBD1 or TRBD2 (6 bases each). The CDR3 is 17 residues long. V lost 2 bases to trimming and J lost 5 bases, with 24 bases between them. Germline CDR1 GTSNPN, CDR2 SVGIG (reference sequence). The CDR3 DNA sequence: TGTGCCTGGAGTACATACTACAGGGCTAGCGAGGCGGAGACCCAGTACTTC. Its translation: CAWSTYYRASEAETQYF.

The chain uses TRBV2 and TRBJ2-1, with D maybe TRBD1 (6 bases). The CDR3 extends over 14 amino acids. V was clipped by 7 bases and J by 9 bases, with 19 bases between them. The germline gives CDR1 SNHLY, CDR2 FYNNEI. CDR3 protein: CASNPGQRSGEQFF. In DNA, the CDR3 is TGTGCCAGCAACCCGGGACAAAGATCGGGTGAGCAGTTCTTC.

The chain is built from TRBV20-1 and TRBJ1-1, with TRBD1 identical over 10 bases. This CDR3 region has 15 residues. Trimming took 1 base from V and 3 from J; bases not matched to a gene: 5. CDR1 is DFQATT and CDR2 is SNEGSKA in the germline V gene (reference sequence). CDR3 bases: TGCAGTGCTAGAGTTTGGGGACAGGGGCACACTGAAGCTTTCTTT. It translates to CSARVWGQGHTEAFF.

This clonotype appeared many times. The chain is built from TRBV6-5 and TRBJ2-3; D ambiguous. Between the trimmed V and J ends, which lost 0 bases and 4 bases, there was a span of 11 bases. The CDR3 runs 15 residues. Looked up from germline, CDR1 is MNHEY and CDR2 is SVGAGI. The CDR3: CASSYSAARADTQYF. The CDR3 coding sequence is TGTGCCAGCAGTTACTCGGCGGCCCGGGCAGATACGCAGTATTTT.